The 15 T cell receptor beta chains presented below share a single source sample, sequenced in a study of OX40 agonist ivuxolimab in advanced cancers. Assay used: immunoSEQ multiplex PCR; TCRdb lists only in-frame clones, some missing. The table has about 63,000 clones, over 75% seen once. The sequenced sample was CD4+ or CD8+ T cells sorted from blood, obtained in a trial of the OX40 agonist ivuxolimab. The receptors derive from an adult with an advanced solid tumor such as melanoma, head and neck, liver or kidney cancer.

The table lists this clone with a few counts. CDR3 in amino acids: CASSQRSGNQPQHF. The DNA for the CDR3 is TGCGCCAGCAGCCAAAGGTCAGGTAATCAGCCCCAGCATTTT. V and J are TRBV4-1 and TRBJ1-5; D not resolved. Per germline, CDR1 MGHRA and CDR2 YSYEKL. Trimming removed 2 bases from V and 4 bases from J, with 9 bases in between. This CDR3 has 14 residues.

The rearrangement links TRBV15 to TRBJ2-6; D not certain. The CDR3 extends over 15 amino acids. CDR1 LNHNV and CDR2 YYDKDF come from the germline V gene (reference sequence). Trimming removed 1 base at V and 1 base at J, with 5 bases between. CDR3 DNA: TGTGCCACCAGCAGAGCTGGGTCTGGGGCCAACGTCCTGACTTTC. It codes for CATSRAGSGANVLTF.

V usage is TRBV5-6 and J usage is TRBJ2-7; 7 bases match TRBD1. CDR1 is SGHDT, CDR2 YYEEEE, per germline. After removal of 4 bases from V and 0 bases from J, the junction contained 7 bases not matched to a gene. The CDR3 has 15 residues. CDR3 nucleotides: TGTGCCAGCAGCGTGGCTTGGGACAGCTCCTACGAGCAGTACTTC. It yields the protein CASSVAWDSSYEQYF.

The CDR3 sequence is CASSDLGYNEQFF. CDR3 DNA: TGTGCCAGCAGTGATCTAGGCTACAATGAGCAGTTCTTC. The chain employs TRBV2 and TRBJ2-1; D is undetermined. Per germline, CDR1 SNHLY and CDR2 FYNNEI. This CDR3 contains 13 residues. The ends were cut back, 3 bases at V and 3 bases at J, with 6 bases in the middle.

V is TRBV12-5 and J is TRBJ2-1; D not resolved. V lost 5 bases, J lost 0 bases, and 8 bases lay in between. CDR3 size: 14 residues. Germline-derived CDR1 and CDR2 are LGHNT and FRNRAP. The CDR3 loop is CASGPGSSYNEQFF. The CDR3 DNA reads TGTGCTAGTGGTCCTGGTAGCTCCTACAATGAGCAGTTCTTC.

This clone has just a few counts. This chain joins TRBV10-3 and TRBJ1-2; possible D gene TRBD1, 5 bases. V was trimmed by 9 bases and J by 2 bases, leaving 16 bases between them. CDR3 length: 14 amino acids. Germline V lookup: CDR1 ENHRY, CDR2 SYGVKD. The CDR3 DNA reads as TGTGCCATTCCGGTTTCAGGGACCAACTATGGCTACACCTTC. Its protein product is CAIPVSGTNYGYTF.

The V gene is TRBV5-3, the J gene TRBJ2-4; D remains unclear. TRBV5-3 is treated as an ORF (open reading frame) with a function not yet certain. There are 12 residues in the CDR3. For the CDR3, the DNA is TGTGACCCGGACCGATTCAAAAACATTCAGTACTTC. This gives the protein CDPDRFKNIQYF.

The chain carries TRBV2 and TRBJ2-3, with D hard to call. There are 12 residues in the CDR3. Trimming stripped 6 bases from V and 0 bases from J, with 4 bases between. Germline values: CDR1 SNHLY, CDR2 FYNNEI. CDR3 DNA sequence: TGTGCCAGCAGCTTAAGCACAGATACGCAGTATTTT. Amino acids: CASSLSTDTQYF.

V is TRBV29-1 and J is TRBJ2-1, with D maybe TRBD1 (5 bases). This CDR3 region has 13 residues. Germline V gives CDR1 SQVTM, CDR2 ANQGSEA. V was trimmed by 5 bases and J by 7 bases, leaving 15 bases between them. CDR3 in amino acids: CSVRAGMGNEQFF. The CDR3, as DNA: TGCAGCGTTCGGGCAGGGATGGGTAATGAGCAGTTCTTC.

The chain carries TRBV27 and TRBJ2-1; no definite D call. V shed 3 bases and J shed 5 bases, with 2 bases lying between them. CDR3 size: 11 residues. In germline, CDR1 is MNHEY, CDR2 SMNVEV (reference sequence). The CDR3 here is CASSFHNEQFF. The CDR3 bases are TGTGCCAGCAGTTTCCACAATGAGCAGTTCTTC.

V usage is TRBV2 and J usage is TRBJ2-7; 7 nucleotides line up with TRBD1. Germline CDR1 and CDR2: SNHLY and FYNNEI. V dropped 8 bases and J dropped 1; count of bases not matched to a gene: 5. This CDR3 comprises 13 residues. The CDR3 is CASATTGSYEQYF. DNA of the CDR3: TGTGCCAGCGCCACGACAGGGTCCTACGAGCAGTACTTC.

The chain carries TRBV4-1 and TRBJ1-2; D gene uncertain. This CDR3 contains 13 residues. Germline lookup yields CDR1 MGHRA and CDR2 YSYEKL. Trimming removed 1 base at V and 4 bases at J, with 7 bases between. CDR3 sequence (DNA): TGCGCCAGCAGCCAAGTGCACAGCTATGGCTACACCTTC. As protein: CASSQVHSYGYTF.

In its sample, this clone was seen once. The V gene is TRBV21-1, the J gene TRBJ2-3; no check of the table's D call, TRBD2, against the DNA was made. TRBV21-1 is shown as a pseudogene. The CDR3 spans 19 residues. In DNA, the CDR3 is TGTGCCAGCAGCAAATCCCCTAGCGGGAGGTGCCTGGAGCCAGATACGCAGTATTTT. The encoded protein is CASSKSPSGRCLEPDTQYF.

This clone was recorded a few times. The chain couples TRBV2 to TRBJ2-7; no firm D call. V lost 3 bases and J lost 7, with 10 bases in between. The CDR3 has 12 residues. Germline values: CDR1 SNHLY, CDR2 FYNNEI. The DNA of the CDR3 is TGTGCCAGCAGTGACGGGCTCTCAGAGCAGTACTTC. This gives the protein CASSDGLSEQYF. Full variable domain (outside the CDR3, taken from reference TRBV2 and TRBJ2-7): EPEVTQTPSHQVTQMGQEVILRCVPISNHLYFYWYRQILGQKVEFLVSFYNNEISEKSEIFDDQFSVERPDGSNFTLKIRSTKLEDSAMYFCASSDGLSEQYFGPGTRLTVT.

This chain joins TRBV5-1 and TRBJ1-1; 7 nucleotides match TRBD1. Looked up from germline, CDR1 is SGHRS and CDR2 is YFSETQ. The CDR3 consists of 16 residues. Unmatched junction bases numbered 10, after V lost 5 bases and J lost 0 bases. In nucleotides, the CDR3 is TGCGCCAGCAGAAGACGGGACAGCCAATTGAACACTGAAGCTTTCTTT. As protein: CASRRRDSQLNTEAFF.